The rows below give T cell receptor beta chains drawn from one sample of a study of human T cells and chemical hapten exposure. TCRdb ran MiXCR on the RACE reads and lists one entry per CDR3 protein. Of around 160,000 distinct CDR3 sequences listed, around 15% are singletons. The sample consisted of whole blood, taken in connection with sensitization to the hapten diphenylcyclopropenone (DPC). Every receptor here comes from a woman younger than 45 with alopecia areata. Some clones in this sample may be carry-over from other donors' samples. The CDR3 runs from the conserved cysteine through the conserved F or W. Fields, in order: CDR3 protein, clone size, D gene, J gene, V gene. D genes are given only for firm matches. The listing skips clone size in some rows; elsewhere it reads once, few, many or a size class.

CDR3aa: CASSFSAGGPPDTQYF
abundance: few
d_gene: TRBD2
j_gene: TRBJ2-3
v_gene: TRBV7-9

CDR3aa: CASSYPESFMNTEAFF
abundance: -
d_gene: -
j_gene: TRBJ1-1
v_gene: TRBV6-6

CDR3aa: CASSFTATGELFF
abundance: few
d_gene: -
j_gene: TRBJ2-2
v_gene: TRBV12-3/TRBV12-4

CDR3aa: CASSQEPSVEQFF
abundance: -
d_gene: -
j_gene: TRBJ2-1
v_gene: TRBV3-1

CDR3aa: CASSLALAGRIGELFF
abundance: -
d_gene: -
j_gene: TRBJ2-2
v_gene: TRBV12-3/TRBV12-4

CDR3aa: CASRRRGPDTEAFF
abundance: few
d_gene: -
j_gene: TRBJ1-1
v_gene: TRBV28

CDR3aa: CAISADRGNQPQHF
abundance: few
d_gene: TRBD1
j_gene: TRBJ1-5
v_gene: TRBV10-3

CDR3aa: CASSGGPPGRDTQYF
abundance: -
d_gene: -
j_gene: TRBJ2-3
v_gene: TRBV9

CDR3aa: CASSPTGFREQFF
abundance: -
d_gene: -
j_gene: TRBJ2-1
v_gene: TRBV6-2/TRBV6-3

CDR3aa: CASRSGQGWANEQFF
abundance: few
d_gene: TRBD1
j_gene: TRBJ2-1
v_gene: TRBV5-1

CDR3aa: CASSYGGGGDTQYF
abundance: -
d_gene: TRBD2
j_gene: TRBJ2-3
v_gene: TRBV6-2/TRBV6-3

CDR3aa: CASKRGPITGELFF
abundance: -
d_gene: -
j_gene: TRBJ2-2
v_gene: TRBV2

CDR3aa: CASSLVSGQETQYF
abundance: -
d_gene: -
j_gene: TRBJ2-5
v_gene: TRBV7-2

CDR3aa: CASSLGPDQPYEQYF
abundance: -
d_gene: -
j_gene: TRBJ2-7
v_gene: TRBV6-2/TRBV6-3

CDR3aa: CSARGQGTSSYNEQFF
abundance: few
d_gene: TRBD2
j_gene: TRBJ2-1
v_gene: TRBV20-1

CDR3aa: CASSHTRQGYGYTF
abundance: -
d_gene: TRBD1
j_gene: TRBJ1-2
v_gene: TRBV11-2

CDR3aa: CASSPRGLRTSYEQYF
abundance: few
d_gene: -
j_gene: TRBJ2-7
v_gene: TRBV3-1

CDR3aa: CASSSWTTEAFF
abundance: -
d_gene: -
j_gene: TRBJ1-1
v_gene: TRBV6-5

CDR3aa: CASSPQGDHGPQHF
abundance: many
d_gene: -
j_gene: TRBJ1-5
v_gene: TRBV6-5

CDR3aa: CASSLSASTDTQYF
abundance: few
d_gene: -
j_gene: TRBJ2-3
v_gene: TRBV27

CDR3aa: CSVLRLEKLFF
abundance: -
d_gene: -
j_gene: TRBJ1-4
v_gene: TRBV29-1

CDR3aa: CASSQHSGLYSPLHF
abundance: -
d_gene: -
j_gene: TRBJ1-6
v_gene: TRBV14

CDR3aa: CASSLGSSGGQQETQYF
abundance: many
d_gene: TRBD2
j_gene: TRBJ2-5
v_gene: TRBV7-9

CDR3aa: CASSFTADTQYF
abundance: many
d_gene: -
j_gene: TRBJ2-3
v_gene: TRBV5-4

CDR3aa: CASSFTGSSYEQYF
abundance: -
d_gene: -
j_gene: TRBJ2-7
v_gene: TRBV14

CDR3aa: CASSLLGLALGTGGYNEQFF
abundance: -
d_gene: TRBD2
j_gene: TRBJ2-1
v_gene: TRBV7-2

CDR3aa: CVSSLNSDTQYF
abundance: -
d_gene: -
j_gene: TRBJ2-3
v_gene: TRBV7-2

CDR3aa: CASSLSAQGSFNQPQHF
abundance: few
d_gene: -
j_gene: TRBJ1-5
v_gene: TRBV28

CDR3aa: CAISGAPREQYF
abundance: -
d_gene: -
j_gene: TRBJ2-7
v_gene: TRBV10-3

CDR3aa: CASSIGRQGPTDTQYF
abundance: -
d_gene: TRBD1
j_gene: TRBJ2-3
v_gene: TRBV19

CDR3aa: CSARASWGGGDSYEQYF
abundance: many
d_gene: -
j_gene: TRBJ2-7
v_gene: TRBV20-1

CDR3aa: CSFYRTSGGSETQYF
abundance: -
d_gene: TRBD2
j_gene: TRBJ2-5
v_gene: TRBV29-1

CDR3aa: CSARGGQETQYF
abundance: many
d_gene: -
j_gene: TRBJ2-5
v_gene: TRBV20-1

CDR3aa: CASAPGGGRHNSPLHF
abundance: once
d_gene: -
j_gene: TRBJ1-6
v_gene: TRBV12-3/TRBV12-4

CDR3aa: CASSLDTSSTDTQYF
abundance: -
d_gene: -
j_gene: TRBJ2-3
v_gene: TRBV7-2

CDR3aa: CASSYSTGAYNEQFF
abundance: few
d_gene: -
j_gene: TRBJ2-1
v_gene: TRBV6-2/TRBV6-3

CDR3aa: CASSSPGSPALPLHF
abundance: many
d_gene: -
j_gene: TRBJ1-6
v_gene: TRBV11-2

CDR3aa: CASSSPGVAGSPLHF
abundance: many
d_gene: -
j_gene: TRBJ1-6
v_gene: TRBV5-4

CDR3aa: CASSLIPGTGSYEQYF
abundance: -
d_gene: TRBD1
j_gene: TRBJ2-7
v_gene: TRBV11-3

CDR3aa: CASSPQADRVQETQYF
abundance: -
d_gene: TRBD1
j_gene: TRBJ2-5
v_gene: TRBV27

CDR3aa: CASSLAQGQSYGYTF
abundance: many
d_gene: TRBD1
j_gene: TRBJ1-2
v_gene: TRBV7-6

CDR3aa: CSVETSGGFAGEQYF
abundance: -
d_gene: TRBD2
j_gene: TRBJ2-7
v_gene: TRBV29-1

CDR3aa: CASSAQPGLHNEQFF
abundance: -
d_gene: TRBD2
j_gene: TRBJ2-1
v_gene: TRBV7-2

CDR3aa: CAWSANRYQPQHF
abundance: few
d_gene: -
j_gene: TRBJ1-5
v_gene: TRBV30

CDR3aa: CASSLGEPPDTQYF
abundance: many
d_gene: -
j_gene: TRBJ2-3
v_gene: TRBV5-1

CDR3aa: CASSWTGGLYGYTF
abundance: -
d_gene: TRBD1
j_gene: TRBJ1-2
v_gene: TRBV28

CDR3aa: CASSLVPGPGTEAFF
abundance: few
d_gene: -
j_gene: TRBJ1-1
v_gene: TRBV7-6

CDR3aa: CASSYGTGDRYGYTF
abundance: few
d_gene: TRBD1
j_gene: TRBJ1-2
v_gene: TRBV6-2/TRBV6-3

CDR3aa: CASESLQGWNGYTF
abundance: -
d_gene: TRBD1
j_gene: TRBJ1-2
v_gene: TRBV6-1

CDR3aa: CASSYPGLYEQYF
abundance: many
d_gene: -
j_gene: TRBJ2-7
v_gene: TRBV6-2/TRBV6-3

CDR3aa: CASSQGQGGSGANVLTF
abundance: many
d_gene: TRBD1
j_gene: TRBJ2-6
v_gene: TRBV4-3

CDR3aa: CASSPADREGETQYF
abundance: -
d_gene: TRBD1
j_gene: TRBJ2-5
v_gene: TRBV12-3/TRBV12-4

CDR3aa: CASSLRWAGTGGVNEQFF
abundance: many
d_gene: TRBD1
j_gene: TRBJ2-1
v_gene: TRBV7-2